A single sample gave rise to the 12 T cell receptor beta chains below, sequenced in a study of cytomegalovirus exposure and HLA in healthy donors. Profiling relied on immunoSEQ multiplex PCR, and the TCRdb table lists in-frame clones only, not all of them. Of some 130,000 clones detected, 94% appear once; the ten largest clones hold approximately 1.8%. The sample comprised PBMCs. These receptors all stem from a man aged 18 to 35 in good health and CMV-seropositive.

The chain carries TRBV7-3 and TRBJ2-6, with TRBD1 matching 9 bases. Germline lookup yields CDR1 SGHTA and CDR2 FQGTGA. CDR3 length equals 20 residues. J lost 3 bases, V lost 5 bases, and 17 bases had no gene match. The CDR3 nucleotides are TGTGCCAGCAGCCCCGGGTGGGGACAGGGACTATCTGGTGGGGCCAACGTCCTGACTTTC. Translating it yields CASSPGWGQGLSGGANVLTF.

The CDR3 coding sequence is TGTGCCAGCACCCCCTGGGCGGGGAGTAACAATGAGCAGTTCTTC. This codes for CASTPWAGSNNEQFF. The chain links TRBV6-5 to TRBJ2-1, with D perhaps matching TRBD2 (6 bases). The CDR3 loop spans 15 amino acids. The germline gives CDR1 MNHEY, CDR2 SVGAGI. The germline V and J ends were trimmed by 7 bases and 5 bases, with 18 bases remaining between them.

The chain uses TRBV27 and TRBJ2-1; 10 bases line up with TRBD1. Germline CDR1 reads MNHEY; CDR2 reads SMNVEV (reference sequence). This CDR3 spans 15 amino acids. Trimming removed 6 bases from V and 4 bases from J; junction bases left unmatched: 6. The CDR3 nucleotides are TGTGCCAGCAGACAAGACAGGGGGCTTTACAATGAGCAGTTCTTC. Translated: CASRQDRGLYNEQFF.

This clone was counted a few times. The chain recombines TRBV2 with TRBJ1-2; 9 bases are shared with TRBD1. Germline values: CDR1 SNHLY, CDR2 FYNNEI. V dropped 9 bases and J dropped 8; count of bases not matched to a gene: 16. This CDR3 spans 15 amino acids. DNA for the CDR3: TGTGCCAGGTTCCCCGCGGGGGACAGGGCGAGCGGCTACACCTTC. Its translation: CARFPAGDRASGYTF. The whole variable domain, filled in from reference TRBV2 and TRBJ1-2, reads EPEVTQTPSHQVTQMGQEVILRCVPISNHLYFYWYRQILGQKVEFLVSFYNNEISEKSEIFDDQFSVERPDGSNFTLKIRSTKLEDSAMYFCARFPAGDRASGYTFGSGTRLTVV.

This chain joins TRBV4-1 and TRBJ2-7, with 7 bases aligning to TRBD2. Germline V CDR1 and CDR2: MGHRA, YSYEKL. Trimming took 0 bases from V and 6 from J; bases not matched to a gene: 5. This CDR3 is 14 amino acids long. The DNA of the CDR3 is TGCGCCAGCAGCCAAGATCCGAGGACTAGCGAGCAGTACTTC. Its protein product is CASSQDPRTSEQYF.

This chain connects TRBV5-6 to TRBJ2-3; a possible D gene is TRBD1 (5 bases). The CDR3 runs 17 residues. Germline CDR1 and CDR2: SGHDT and YYEEEE. V shed 3 bases and J shed 2 bases, with 19 bases lying between them. CDR3 sequence: CASSSLTVMKDTDTQYF. Here the CDR3 DNA reads TGTGCCAGCAGCTCATTGACAGTTATGAAAGACACAGATACGCAGTATTTT. The full variable domain, rest sourced from reference TRBV5-6 and TRBJ2-3, is DAGVTQSPTHLIKTRGQQVTLRCSPKSGHDTVSWYQQALGQGPQFIFQYYEEEERQRGNFPDRFSGHQFPNYSSELNVNALLLGDSALYLCASSSLTVMKDTDTQYFGPGTRLTVL.

The chain combines TRBV2 with TRBJ2-5; 7 bases are shared with TRBD2. With V trimmed by 6 bases and J by 12 bases, 10 bases remained unmatched. CDR3 size: 12 residues. In germline, CDR1 is SNHLY, CDR2 FYNNEI. CDR3: CASRAGTNVEYF. The CDR3, as DNA: TGTGCCAGCAGGGCCGGGACTAATGTTGAGTACTTC.

The chain combines TRBV2 with TRBJ2-7, with 12 bases fitting TRBD2. The CDR3 spans 19 residues. V was pared by 2 bases and J by 4 bases, with 15 bases of the junction left unmatched. From germline, CDR1 is SNHLY and CDR2 FYNNEI. As DNA, the CDR3 is TGTGCCAGCAGTGAATCCCCATATAGGGCTAGCGGGAGGGAATACGAGCAGTACTTC. Translated, it gives CASSESPYRASGREYEQYF.

This chain connects TRBV30 to TRBJ2-2, with 12 nucleotides matching TRBD2. V lost 3 bases and J lost 13; bases outside the gene matches: 9. This CDR3 spans 14 amino acids. Germline-derived CDR1 and CDR2 are GTSNPN and SVGIG (reference sequence). DNA of the CDR3: TGTGCCTGGAGACTAGGACTAGCGGGGCGTGGGCTGTTTTTT. It specifies CAWRLGLAGRGLFF.

V gene TRBV5-1 combines with J gene TRBJ2-5; 7 nucleotides match TRBD1. After removal of 1 base from V and 2 bases from J, the junction contained 5 bases not matched to a gene. Germline V gene lookup returns CDR1 SGHRS and CDR2 YFSETQ. CDR3 length: 15 residues. The CDR3 sequence: CASSLIGGSQETQYF. CDR3 nucleotide sequence: TGCGCCAGCAGCTTGATAGGGGGCTCGCAAGAGACCCAGTACTTC.

The gene calls are TRBV2 and TRBJ2-7; 9 nucleotides align to TRBD1. The germline V gene encodes CDR1 SNHLY and CDR2 FYNNEI. V dropped 8 bases and J dropped 5; count of bases not matched to a gene: 7. The CDR3 contains 13 residues. CDR3 residues: CASRDRVVNEQYF. As DNA, the CDR3 is TGTGCCAGCCGGGACAGGGTAGTCAACGAGCAGTACTTC.

In DNA, the CDR3 is TGCGCCAGCAGCCAGACAGAGCTCAAGGAAGCTTTCTTT. Translating it yields CASSQTELKEAFF. The V gene is TRBV5-1, the J gene TRBJ1-1, with D maybe TRBD1 (5 bases). Germline CDR1 and CDR2: SGHRS and YFSETQ. CDR3 length: 13 amino acids. Trimming took 4 bases from V and 8 from J, leaving 15 bases between them.